The rows below give T cell receptor beta chains drawn from one sample of a study of OX40 agonist ivuxolimab in advanced cancers. This table comes from immunoSEQ multiplex PCR, and its TCRdb copy is limited to in-frame clones, with some not included. The sample lists about 120,000 clones; around 89% were seen once. Sequenced here: CD4+ or CD8+ T cells sorted from blood, sampled in a trial of the OX40 agonist ivuxolimab. These receptors were obtained from an adult with an advanced solid tumor such as melanoma, head and neck, liver or kidney cancer. CDR3s include the opening cysteine and the closing phenylalanine or tryptophan. The order of the fields is V gene, D gene, clone size, J gene, CDR3 DNA, CDR3 protein. D genes are given only for firm matches. Only part of the rows carry a size: once, few, many, or a class if the clone is expanded.

V: TRBV5-6; D: .; size: .; J: TRBJ2-2; DNA: TGTGCCAGCAGCTTGGGACAGGATTCCGGGGAGCTGTTTTTT; CDR3: CASSLGQDSGELFF
V: TRBV28; D: TRBD2; size: .; J: TRBJ2-3; DNA: TGTGCCAGCAGTTTTCCGACCCGAATACTAGCGGGGGGCCGACTGTCGCAGTATTTT; CDR3: CASSFPTRILAGGRLSQYF
V: TRBV20-1; D: .; size: .; J: TRBJ1-2; DNA: TGCAGTGCTAGGGGGGACCATGGCTACACCTTC; CDR3: CSARGDHGYTF
V: TRBV6-4; D: .; size: .; J: TRBJ1-3; DNA: TGTGCCAGCAGAGGGCCACATGGAAACACCATATATTTT; CDR3: CASRGPHGNTIYF
V: TRBV7-8; D: TRBD1; size: few; J: TRBJ1-2; DNA: TGTGCCAGCAGCTTAGGGACAGGGGGAGAATATGGCTACACCTTC; CDR3: CASSLGTGGEYGYTF
V: TRBV6-4; D: .; size: .; J: TRBJ2-6; DNA: TGTGCCAGCAGTACCGGGACGGGATCTGGGGCCAACGTCCTGACTTTC; CDR3: CASSTGTGSGANVLTF
V: TRBV7-2; D: .; size: .; J: TRBJ1-4; DNA: TGTGCCAGCTCGAGGGGGGAGGCTCGTGAAAAACTGTTTTTT; CDR3: CASSRGEAREKLFF
V: TRBV5-1; D: .; size: .; J: TRBJ1-5; DNA: TGCGCCAGCAGCTTGGATGGACGAAATCAGCCCCAGCATTTT; CDR3: CASSLDGRNQPQHF
V: TRBV19; D: .; size: .; J: TRBJ2-6; DNA: TGTGCCAGTAGTATAGCCGTGGGGGCTGGGGCCAACGTCCTGACTTTC; CDR3: CASSIAVGAGANVLTF
V: TRBV7-2; D: TRBD1; size: .; J: TRBJ2-2; DNA: TGTGCCAGCAGCCTTGGACAGGGGGGCACCGGGGAGCTGTTTTTT; CDR3: CASSLGQGGTGELFF
V: TRBV7-3; D: .; size: .; J: TRBJ1-3; DNA: TGTGCCAGCAGCTCATCACCGGGAGTAGGAAACACCATATATTTT; CDR3: CASSSSPGVGNTIYF
V: TRBV5-1; D: TRBD2; size: .; J: TRBJ2-7; DNA: TGCGCCAGCAGACTTCATACTAGCGGCTCCTACGAGCAGTACTTC; CDR3: CASRLHTSGSYEQYF
V: TRBV6-6; D: .; size: .; J: TRBJ2-2; DNA: TGTGCCAGTAAGACCGGGACACTGAACACCGGGGAGCTGTTTTTT; CDR3: CASKTGTLNTGELFF
V: TRBV30; D: .; size: .; J: TRBJ1-1; DNA: TGTGCCTGGAGCCCCGGGGGGGCCCTGGGAGCTTTCTTT; CDR3: CAWSPGGALGAFF
V: TRBV9; D: .; size: .; J: TRBJ1-2; DNA: TGTGCCAGCAGCCACCCGGGAGGCTACACCTTC; CDR3: CASSHPGGYTF
V: TRBV7-2; D: TRBD1; size: .; J: TRBJ2-7; DNA: TGTGCCAGCAGACTGACAGGGGCTTACGAGCAGTACTTC; CDR3: CASRLTGAYEQYF
V: TRBV28; D: .; size: .; J: TRBJ2-2; DNA: TGTGCCAGCAGGGCCTCGGACTCGAACACCGGGGAGCTGTTTTTT; CDR3: CASRASDSNTGELFF
V: TRBV14; D: TRBD1; size: .; J: TRBJ2-3; DNA: TGTGCCAGCAGCCAAGAAAGGGGGCGCGGAGATACGCAGTATTTT; CDR3: CASSQERGRGDTQYF
V: TRBV19; D: TRBD1; size: .; J: TRBJ2-7; DNA: TGTGCCAGTAGTCCCCGCTGGACAGGGATTAGTGAGCAGTACTTC; CDR3: CASSPRWTGISEQYF
V: TRBV4-3; D: .; size: .; J: TRBJ1-1; DNA: TGCGCCAGCAGCCAGGGCCTGGGCCAGGGGAACACTGAAGCTTTCTTT; CDR3: CASSQGLGQGNTEAFF
V: TRBV6-1; D: TRBD1; size: once; J: TRBJ2-7; DNA: TGTGCCAGCAGTGAAAGGGGGCGCGGGCAGTACTTC; CDR3: CASSERGRGQYF
V: TRBV27; D: TRBD1; size: .; J: TRBJ1-1; DNA: TGTGCCAGCAGTTTGCAGGGGGCACAGAACACTGAAGCTTTCTTT; CDR3: CASSLQGAQNTEAFF
V: TRBV7-8; D: .; size: .; J: TRBJ2-7; DNA: TGTGCCAGCAGCCAACCCGGGCCCGGGGGCGAGCAGTACTTC; CDR3: CASSQPGPGGEQYF
V: TRBV28; D: .; size: .; J: TRBJ1-6; DNA: TGTGCCAGCCACTCCCAGGGGACTAATTCACCCCTCCACTTT; CDR3: CASHSQGTNSPLHF
V: TRBV4-1; D: .; size: .; J: TRBJ2-1; DNA: TGCGCCAGCAGCCAATCGATAGGCACCTACAATGAGCAGTTCTTC; CDR3: CASSQSIGTYNEQFF
V: TRBV7-9; D: .; size: .; J: TRBJ1-1; DNA: TGTGCCAGCAGCGGTCATGGGGGCACTGAAGCTTTCTTT; CDR3: CASSGHGGTEAFF
V: TRBV6-1; D: TRBD1; size: .; J: TRBJ1-5; DNA: TGTGCCAGCATAAGGACAGGGAATCAGCCCCAGCATTTT; CDR3: CASIRTGNQPQHF
V: TRBV9; D: .; size: .; J: TRBJ2-3; DNA: TGTGCCAGCAGCGTAGCGAGGGTGACAGATACGCAGTATTTT; CDR3: CASSVARVTDTQYF
V: TRBV25-1; D: TRBD1; size: once; J: TRBJ2-7; DNA: TGTGCCAGCAGAGGGGACAGGGGGAAGGTTTACGAGCAGTACTTC; CDR3: CASRGDRGKVYEQYF
V: TRBV6-5; D: .; size: .; J: TRBJ1-1; DNA: TGTGCCAGCAGTTGGGGGTTAGGGGGAGTGAACACTGAAGCTTTCTTT; CDR3: CASSWGLGGVNTEAFF
V: TRBV21-1; D: .; size: once; J: TRBJ2-7; DNA: TGTGCCAGCAGCTCGAGATCGGACAGTCTTACCTACGAGCAGTACTTC; CDR3: CASSSRSDSLTYEQYF